The 17 T cell receptor beta chains presented below share a single source sample, sequenced in a study of blood T cell repertoires in COVID-19. This table comes from immunoSEQ multiplex PCR, and its TCRdb copy is limited to in-frame clones, with some not included. The data contain a few hundred thousand clones, more than 85% of them singletons. The specimen sequenced was PBMCs or T cells enriched from blood (not recorded which). These receptors all come from a woman aged 30 to 39 who had recovered from COVID-19.

The chain uses TRBV5-4 and TRBJ1-6; 9 nucleotides agree with TRBD1. The J segment lost 7 bases and the V segment lost 2 bases, leaving 4 bases of the junction unmatched. This CDR3 spans 15 amino acids. The V gene's germline CDR1 is SGHNT and CDR2 YYREEE (reference sequence). CDR3 sequence (DNA): TGTGCCAGCAGCTTCGGACAGGGGATGAATTCACCCCTCCACTTT. It codes for CASSFGQGMNSPLHF.

For the CDR3, the DNA is TGTGCCAGCAGCTCTAGCGGGAGGTACGAGCAGTACTTC. Translating it yields CASSSSGRYEQYF. The rearrangement uses TRBV5-6 and TRBJ2-7, with 11 bases matching TRBD2. The V gene end was trimmed by 3 bases and the J gene end by 4 bases; junction bases not matched to a gene: 0. There are 13 residues in the CDR3. Germline loops: CDR1 SGHDT, CDR2 YYEEEE. The full variable domain, rest sourced from reference TRBV5-6 and TRBJ2-7, is DAGVTQSPTHLIKTRGQQVTLRCSPKSGHDTVSWYQQALGQGPQFIFQYYEEEERQRGNFPDRFSGHQFPNYSSELNVNALLLGDSALYLCASSSSGRYEQYFGPGTRLTVT.

The genes are TRBV5-1 and TRBJ2-5; no firm D call. CDR1 is SGHRS and CDR2 is YFSETQ in the germline V gene. This CDR3 spans 12 amino acids. V was pared by 5 bases and J by 3 bases, with 8 bases between. DNA for the CDR3: TGCGCCAGCAGTTCTACCGAAGAGACCCAGTACTTC. It specifies CASSSTEETQYF.

The sample holds one count of this clone. The gene calls are TRBV15 and TRBJ2-6; possibly TRBD2 for D (5 bases). Per the germline V gene, CDR1 is LNHNV and CDR2 is YYDKDF (reference sequence). Trimming left V 0 bases short and J 2 bases short, with 17 bases between. The CDR3 has 19 residues. CDR3 region: CATSRDLGEGTAGANVLTF. The CDR3 DNA is TGTGCCACCAGCAGAGATTTAGGAGAGGGAACGGCTGGGGCCAACGTCCTGACTTTC.

J is TRBJ2-7 and V is TRBV24-1; D ambiguous. The V gene's germline CDR1 is KGHDR and CDR2 SFDVKD. Trimming removed 2 bases at V and 2 bases at J, with 12 bases between. The CDR3 has 15 amino acids. CDR3 nucleotide sequence: TGTGCCACCAGTGATTCCCGTACAGCCGCCTACGAGCAGTACTTC. It specifies CATSDSRTAAYEQYF.

The chain combines TRBV5-1 with TRBJ1-1; D gene uncertain. CDR3 length: 14 residues. The germline V and J ends were trimmed by 1 base and 1 base, with 8 bases remaining between them. The germline gives CDR1 SGHRS, CDR2 YFSETQ. The CDR3 sequence is CASSLSTTNTEAFF. CDR3 DNA sequence: TGCGCCAGCAGCTTGAGCACCACGAACACTGAAGCTTTCTTT.

This clone was recorded once. The chain employs TRBV24-1 and TRBJ2-1, with TRBD2 matching over 8 bases. Losses at the gene ends were 5 bases for V and 8 bases for J; bases not matched to a gene: 13. The CDR3 has 16 amino acids. Looked up from germline, CDR1 is KGHDR and CDR2 is SFDVKD. CDR3 protein: CATSALGGTSGDEQFF. The CDR3 DNA sequence: TGTGCCACCAGTGCCCTAGGCGGGACTAGTGGCGATGAGCAGTTCTTC.

This sequence joins TRBV28 and TRBJ1-5, with TRBD1 matching over 10 bases. The germline gives CDR1 MDHEN, CDR2 SYDVKM. The CDR3 is 15 residues long. The junction had 8 bases not matched to a gene; V was cut back by 6 bases and J by 6 bases. This CDR3 is CASSSDRGKFQPQHF. The CDR3 region has the DNA TGTGCCAGCAGCTCGGACAGGGGGAAATTTCAGCCCCAGCATTTT.

The chain links TRBV13 to TRBJ2-4, with 7 bases matching TRBD1. The CDR3 sequence is 15 residues long. The V gene end was trimmed by 4 bases and the J gene end by 7 bases; junction bases not matched to a gene: 10. Looked up from germline, CDR1 is PRHDT and CDR2 is FYEKMQ (reference sequence). The CDR3 protein is CASSSKTGADNIQYF. CDR3 DNA: TGTGCCAGCAGCTCAAAAACAGGGGCCGACAACATTCAGTACTTC.

This sequence joins TRBV4-2 and TRBJ2-1, with D maybe TRBD2 (5 bases). Germline loops: CDR1 LGHNA, CDR2 YNFKEQ. CDR3 length equals 13 residues. V gave up 0 bases and J gave up 9 bases, with 9 bases separating them. The CDR3 DNA follows: TGTGCCAGCAGCCAAGACGGGCTAGCTGAGCAGTTCTTC. Its translation: CASSQDGLAEQFF.

The V call is TRBV2, the J call TRBJ1-5, with 8 bases that match TRBD1. Trimming at V came to 5 bases and at J to 1 base, leaving 7 bases not matched to a gene. Per germline, CDR1 SNHLY and CDR2 FYNNEI. This CDR3 comprises 16 residues. CDR3 sequence reads: CASSPQGAGSNQPQHF. The CDR3 nucleotides are TGTGCCAGCAGTCCGCAGGGGGCGGGAAGCAATCAGCCCCAGCATTTT. Together with reference TRBV2 and TRBJ1-5, the CDR3 gives the full variable domain: EPEVTQTPSHQVTQMGQEVILRCVPISNHLYFYWYRQILGQKVEFLVSFYNNEISEKSEIFDDQFSVERPDGSNFTLKIRSTKLEDSAMYFCASSPQGAGSNQPQHFGDGTRLSIL.

V and J are TRBV6-5 and TRBJ1-2; D is uncertain. Germline V CDR1 and CDR2: MNHEY, SVGAGI. V lost 2 bases to trimming and J lost 5 bases, with 9 bases between them. This CDR3 is built from 13 residues. DNA for the CDR3: TGTGCCAGCAGTTACGCGGAACTATATGGCTACACCTTC. Protein product: CASSYAELYGYTF.

There are a few counts of this clone. The chain employs TRBV2 and TRBJ1-5; possibly TRBD1 for D (5 bases). Germline V gene lookup returns CDR1 SNHLY and CDR2 FYNNEI. The germline V and J ends were trimmed by 7 bases and 0 bases, with 10 bases remaining between them. The CDR3 contains 14 residues. The CDR3 sequence: CASTVGGSNQPQHF. CDR3 bases: TGTGCCAGCACCGTGGGGGGTAGCAATCAGCCCCAGCATTTT.

This sequence joins TRBV9 and TRBJ2-3; 10 bases map to TRBD2. There are 15 residues in the CDR3. CDR1 SGDLS and CDR2 YYNGEE come from the germline V gene. The junction had 6 bases not matched to a gene; V was cut back by 6 bases and J by 2 bases. CDR3 in DNA: TGTGCCAGCAAAGCGGGGGGGTCTCTCACAGATACGCAGTATTTT. Translated: CASKAGGSLTDTQYF.

The gene calls are TRBV28 and TRBJ1-2; D unclear. This CDR3 is built from 13 residues. Trimming shortened V by 7 bases and J by 1 base, and 10 bases separated the two germline ends. Germline lookup yields CDR1 MDHEN and CDR2 SYDVKM. DNA of the CDR3: TGTGCCAGCAATAACAGAATTAACTATGGCTACACCTTC. This sequence encodes CASNNRINYGYTF.

The chain is built from TRBV4-1 and TRBJ2-1; 8 bases line up with TRBD1. Looked up from germline, CDR1 is MGHRA and CDR2 is YSYEKL. This CDR3 has 16 amino acids. The trim removed 2 bases at V and 3 bases at J, leaving 6 bases unmatched. The CDR3 DNA follows: TGCGCCAGCAGCCAAAATCCGGGACAGGACTACAATGAGCAGTTCTTC. Encoded protein: CASSQNPGQDYNEQFF.

The gene calls are TRBV10-1 and TRBJ1-4; D is undetermined. The CDR3 length is 16 residues. CDR1 and CDR2 (germline): WNHNN, SYGVQD (reference sequence). Trimming removed 3 bases at V and 7 bases at J, with 18 bases between. CDR3 sequence: CASSEGGNASSEKLFF. CDR3 DNA: TGCGCCAGCAGTGAAGGAGGGAATGCGTCCAGTGAAAAACTGTTTTTT.